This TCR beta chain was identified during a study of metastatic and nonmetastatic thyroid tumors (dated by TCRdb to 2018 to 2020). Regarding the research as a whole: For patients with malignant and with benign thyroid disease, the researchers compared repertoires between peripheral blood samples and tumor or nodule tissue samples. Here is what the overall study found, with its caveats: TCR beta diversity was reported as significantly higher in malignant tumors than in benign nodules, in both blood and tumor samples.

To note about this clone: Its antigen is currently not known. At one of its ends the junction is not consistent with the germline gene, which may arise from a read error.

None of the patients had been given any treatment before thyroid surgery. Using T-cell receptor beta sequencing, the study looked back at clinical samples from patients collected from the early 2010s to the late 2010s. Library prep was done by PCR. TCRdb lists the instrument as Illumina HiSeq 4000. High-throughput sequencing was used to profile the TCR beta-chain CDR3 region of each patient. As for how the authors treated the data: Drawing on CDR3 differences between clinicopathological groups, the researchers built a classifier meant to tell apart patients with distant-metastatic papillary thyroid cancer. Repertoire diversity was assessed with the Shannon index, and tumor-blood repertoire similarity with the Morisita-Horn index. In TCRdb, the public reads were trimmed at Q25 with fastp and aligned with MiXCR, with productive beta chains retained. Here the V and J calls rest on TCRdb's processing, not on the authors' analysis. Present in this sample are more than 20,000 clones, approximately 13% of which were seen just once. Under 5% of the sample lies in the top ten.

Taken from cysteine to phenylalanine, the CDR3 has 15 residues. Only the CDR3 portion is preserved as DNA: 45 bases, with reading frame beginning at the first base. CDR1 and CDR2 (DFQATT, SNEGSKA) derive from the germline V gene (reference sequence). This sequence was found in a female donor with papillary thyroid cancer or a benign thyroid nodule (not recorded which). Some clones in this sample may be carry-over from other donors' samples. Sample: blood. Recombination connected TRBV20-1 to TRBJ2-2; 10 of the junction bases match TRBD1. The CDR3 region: CSASRTGGPTVELVF. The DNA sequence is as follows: TGCAGTGCTAGTCGGACAGGGGGACCCACCGTGGAGCTGGTTTTT.